The 4 T cell receptor beta chains in this list originate from one sample, sequenced in a study of naive and memory T cell subsets. Amplification of ligated cDNA took four PCR rounds with SP2 and nested alpha and beta constant primers. TCRdb reprocessed the 5' RACE reads with MiXCR, giving one entry per CDR3 protein. The sample has around 56,000 distinct CDR3 sequences, about 7.1% seen once. An oligonucleotide containing a UMI was ligated to the 3' end of TCR cDNA. The source is a female donor in good health.

This rearrangement joins TRBV27 to TRBJ1-2, with D possibly matching TRBD1 (5 bases). Between the trimmed V and J ends, which lost 8 bases and 2 bases, there was a span of 18 bases. The V gene's germline CDR1 is MNHEY and CDR2 SMNVEV (reference sequence). The CDR3 has 15 amino acids. Written as DNA, the CDR3 is TGTGCCAGCGGAATTTGGGACCGGGGAAACTATGGCTACACCTTC. Protein sequence: CASGIWDRGNYGYTF.

This clonotype showed up many times. This chain links TRBV12-3 or TRBV12-4 with TRBJ1-4; no reliable D call. V shed 1 base and J shed 8 bases, with 8 bases lying between them. The CDR3 consists of 13 residues. CDR3 loop: CASSLGPNEKLFF. CDR3 sequence (DNA): TGTGCCAGCAGTTTAGGGCCAAACGAAAAACTGTTTTTT.

The CDR3 loop is CASSSSGTGTGDTF. The DNA for the CDR3 is TGCGCCAGCAGCTCATCCGGGACAGGGACCGGCGACACCTTC. The chain combines TRBV5-1 with TRBJ1-2, with 9 bases lining up with TRBD1. The germline CDR1 and CDR2 sequences are SGHRS and YFSETQ. J gave up 12 bases and V 3 bases, and 12 bases lay outside the gene matches. The CDR3 loop spans 14 amino acids.

A few counts support this clonotype. The genes are TRBV12-5 and TRBJ2-3; a possible D gene is TRBD1 (6 bases). The CDR3 spans 15 residues. Trimming stripped 6 bases from V and 3 bases from J, with 16 bases between. Germline CDR1 and CDR2: LGHNT and FRNRAP. The CDR3 bases are TGTGCTAGTGGCGGGACACTGTATCGAACAGATACGCAGTATTTT. Encoded protein: CASGGTLYRTDTQYF.